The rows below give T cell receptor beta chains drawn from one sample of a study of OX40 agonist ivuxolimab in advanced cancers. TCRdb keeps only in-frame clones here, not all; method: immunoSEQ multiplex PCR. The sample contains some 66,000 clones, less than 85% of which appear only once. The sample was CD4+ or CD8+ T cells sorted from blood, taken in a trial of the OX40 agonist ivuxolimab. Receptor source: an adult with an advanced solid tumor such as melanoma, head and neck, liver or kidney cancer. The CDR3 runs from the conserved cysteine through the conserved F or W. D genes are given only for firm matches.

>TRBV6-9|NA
CASSYPDGHYGYTF
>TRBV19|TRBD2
CASSRGDPNTGELFF
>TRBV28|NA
CASSLESYEQYF
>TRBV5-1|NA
CASSLEGGNYGYTF
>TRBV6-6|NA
CASSGGRNSPLHF
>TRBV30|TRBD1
CAWSEGARSPLHF
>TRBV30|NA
CAWSVWGGYGYTF
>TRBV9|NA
CASSVGDVNSPLHF
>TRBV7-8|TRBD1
CASSPRDRFDQPQHF
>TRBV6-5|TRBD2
CASSSGGQQYF
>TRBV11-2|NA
CASSERQDLNTGELFF
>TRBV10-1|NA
CASSGSNRDPSMNTEAFF
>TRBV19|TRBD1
CASKSRGLDQPQHF
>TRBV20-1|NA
CSAIEGYGYTF
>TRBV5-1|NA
CASSPALWGAGANVLTF
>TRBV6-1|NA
CASSVEAGPTYEQYF
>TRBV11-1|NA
CASSPRRAGGELFF
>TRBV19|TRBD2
CASSIASGRNIQYF
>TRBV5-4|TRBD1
CASSLGQGGQPQHF
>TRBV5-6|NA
CASSLGHRYEQYF
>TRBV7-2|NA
CASSSLVLTDTQYF
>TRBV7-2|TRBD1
CASSPSFRTGQETQYF
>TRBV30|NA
CAWSVPNTEAFF
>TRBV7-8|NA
CASSSYNEKLFF
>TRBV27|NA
CASSYGYEQYF
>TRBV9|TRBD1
CASSVGDTGVRYEQYF
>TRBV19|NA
CASSIDLGSSTDTQYF
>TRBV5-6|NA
CASSHRADTQYF
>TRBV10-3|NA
CAISAGTGAYNEQFF
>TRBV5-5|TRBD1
CASSLADREANYGYTF
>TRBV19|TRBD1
CASSSPRQGRTDTQYF